This TCR beta chain derives from a study of blood T cell repertoires in COVID-19. Study background: The United States, Italy and Spain provided the acute and convalescent COVID-19 samples.

This clone was recorded a few times. Assay used: immunoSEQ multiplex PCR; TCRdb lists only in-frame clones, some missing. Of almost 250,000 clones in the sample, 86% were seen once. The CDR3 is 16 residues long. Losses at the gene ends were 6 bases for V and 5 bases for J; bases not matched to a gene: 10. The germline V gene encodes CDR1 MDHEN and CDR2 SYDVKM. The rearrangement uses TRBV28 and TRBJ1-6, with 7 bases matching TRBD1. The receptor's source is an elderly woman with COVID-19, enrolled during active disease. The sample consisted of peripheral blood. The CDR3 region is CASRRGGARNNSPLHF. CDR3 coding DNA: TGTGCCAGCAGGCGAGGGGGCGCGAGGAATAATTCACCCCTCCACTTT.